Described below is a single T cell receptor beta chain sequence and its context. The same CDR3 is also encoded by other DNA sequences in this sample. Clones were sequenced by immunoSEQ multiplex PCR, and TCRdb holds only the in-frame ones, with some missing. The sample has approximately 2.4 million clones, almost 96% seen once; the top ten hold 0.1% to 0.15%. The entry originates in a study of shared clonotypes between healthy human individuals. The CDR3 loop spans 12 amino acids. In germline, CDR1 is SGHRS, CDR2 YFSETQ. The germline V and J ends were trimmed by 4 bases and 6 bases, with 9 bases remaining between them.

This receptor was identified in a man aged 18 to 35 in good health. This chain links TRBV5-1 with TRBJ2-3; TRBD1 is a possible D gene (6 bases). The material sequenced was naive CD4+ T cells sorted from blood. Subset specified: CD45RA+ positively selected. The CDR3 DNA follows: TGCGCCAGCAGCCCCCAGGGGGATACGCAGTATTTT. It is translated as CASSPQGDTQYF.